One sample yielded the 17 T cell receptor beta chains listed below, sequenced in a study of cytomegalovirus exposure and HLA in healthy donors. Researchers ran the PCR with 60 Vbeta and 13 Jbeta primers. The table came from immunoSEQ multiplex PCR; TCRdb's copy has only in-frame clones and leaves some out. The sample has 35,000 to 45,000 clones, about 60% seen once; the top ten hold around 12%. Sequencing used PBMCs. The receptors come from a man in his 60s in good health and CMV-seropositive.

The rearrangement links TRBV28 to TRBJ1-4, with D hard to call. The germline V gene has CDR1 MDHEN and CDR2 SYDVKM. This CDR3 spans 11 amino acids. V lost 4 bases and J 6 bases, leaving 3 bases between the germline ends. The CDR3, as DNA: TGTGCCAGCAGTTCGTATGAAAAACTGTTTTTT. It translates to CASSSYEKLFF.

The chain combines TRBV6-6 with TRBJ2-7; 8 positions match TRBD1. The germline V gene has CDR1 MNHNY and CDR2 SVGAGI (reference sequence). Losses at the gene ends were 4 bases for V and 3 bases for J; bases not matched to a gene: 2. CDR3 length equals 13 residues. The CDR3 DNA reads as TGTGCCAGCAGTTCGGGACAGGACTACGAGCAGTACTTC. This sequence encodes CASSSGQDYEQYF.

V is TRBV27 and J is TRBJ1-2, with 8 bases aligning to TRBD1. CDR1 is MNHEY, CDR2 SMNVEV, per germline (reference sequence). This CDR3 is 14 amino acids long. V shed 6 bases and J 4 bases; nucleotides not matched to a gene: 7. Written as DNA, the CDR3 is TGTGCCAGCAGAAAGGGACAGGCCGCCTATGGCTACACCTTC. This gives the protein CASRKGQAAYGYTF.

The genes are TRBV15 and TRBJ2-1, with 8 bases that match TRBD2. Germline CDR1 LNHNV, CDR2 YYDKDF (reference sequence). The CDR3 is 17 residues long. V gave up 3 bases and J gave up 0 bases; unmatched junction bases: 7. Here the CDR3 reads CATSSTSGRSSYNEQFF. For the CDR3, the DNA is TGTGCCACCAGCAGTACTAGCGGCAGGAGCTCCTACAATGAGCAGTTCTTC.

The chain couples TRBV30 to TRBJ1-2; no firm D call. The CDR3 totals 11 residues. Looked up from germline, CDR1 is GTSNPN and CDR2 is SVGIG (reference sequence). Trimming removed 3 bases from V and 4 bases from J, with 6 bases in between. As DNA, the CDR3 is TGTGCCTGGAGGGGAGTCTATGGCTACACCTTC. Its protein product is CAWRGVYGYTF.

This clone occurred a few times. The chain uses TRBV5-4 and TRBJ2-7; TRBD1 matches at 7 bases. CDR3 length: 14 residues. V was clipped by 5 bases and J by 3 bases; unmatched bases: 8. The germline CDR1 and CDR2 sequences are SGHNT and YYREEE (reference sequence). For the CDR3, the DNA is TGTGCCAGCAGAGGCTGGGGACAGAACTACGAGCAGTACTTC. It yields the protein CASRGWGQNYEQYF.

This clone was recorded once. The chain links TRBV30 to TRBJ2-1, with 7 bases lining up with TRBD2. Germline CDR1 reads GTSNPN; CDR2 reads SVGIG (reference sequence). This CDR3 is 13 amino acids long. With 4 bases clipped from V and 8 bases from J, the junction kept 8 bases outside the gene matches. CDR3 protein: CAWTNRLADEQFF. The DNA of the CDR3 is TGTGCCTGGACTAATAGACTAGCCGATGAGCAGTTCTTC. The complete variable domain, with remaining parts taken from reference TRBV30 and TRBJ2-1, reads SQTIHQWPATLVQPVGSPLSLECTVEGTSNPNLYWYRQAAGRGLQLLFYSVGIGQISSEVPQNLSASRPQDRQFILSSKKLLLSDSGFYLCAWTNRLADEQFFGPGTRLTVL.

The chain links TRBV5-1 to TRBJ2-7, with 10 positions matching TRBD2. The length of the CDR3 is 13 residues. Germline-derived CDR1 and CDR2 are SGHRS and YFSETQ. V was pared by 0 bases and J by 6 bases, with 0 bases of the junction left unmatched. This chain's CDR3 is CASSLGLAGEQYF. The CDR3 coding sequence is TGCGCCAGCAGCTTGGGACTAGCGGGCGAGCAGTACTTC.

The V and J genes are TRBV4-2 and TRBJ2-7; D might be TRBD1 (5 bases). Germline V lookup: CDR1 LGHNA, CDR2 YNFKEQ. This CDR3 is built from 12 residues. Trimming left V 0 bases short and J 7 bases short, with 7 bases between. Here the CDR3 reads CASSQDGAEQYF. The DNA of the CDR3 is TGTGCCAGCAGCCAAGATGGGGCGGAGCAGTACTTC.

This clone was picked up one time. V gene TRBV7-2 combines with J gene TRBJ2-7; D remains ambiguous. The CDR3 sequence is 11 residues long. Trimming shortened V by 5 bases and J by 1 base, and 3 bases separated the two germline ends. CDR1 and CDR2 (germline): SGHTA, FQGNSA. CDR3 nucleotide sequence: TGTGCCAGCAGCATATCCTACGAGCAGTACTTC. This sequence encodes CASSISYEQYF.

V usage is TRBV27 and J usage is TRBJ2-7, with 7 bases aligning to TRBD2. Germline assignment: CDR1 MNHEY and CDR2 SMNVEV (reference sequence). This CDR3 comprises 15 residues. The J segment lost 0 bases and the V segment lost 5 bases, leaving 7 bases of the junction unmatched. The CDR3 loop reads CASSLLAASSYEQYF. CDR3 nucleotides: TGTGCCAGCAGTCTCCTAGCGGCGAGCTCCTACGAGCAGTACTTC.

This clone was seen a handful of times. The chain employs TRBV7-2 and TRBJ2-4; 9 bases align to TRBD1. The germline CDR1 and CDR2 sequences are SGHTA and FQGNSA. This CDR3 contains 14 residues. Losses at the gene ends were 3 bases for V and 8 bases for J; bases not matched to a gene: 5. The CDR3 coding sequence is TGTGCCAGCAGCTTCGACAGGGGGTTGTACATTCAGTACTTC. Translation: CASSFDRGLYIQYF.

The V call is TRBV15, the J call TRBJ2-1, with 9 bases fitting TRBD1. Germline V gene sequence: CDR1 LNHNV, CDR2 YYDKDF (reference sequence). This CDR3 is 15 amino acids long. The V gene end was trimmed by 6 bases and the J gene end by 4 bases; junction bases not matched to a gene: 7. The CDR3 here is CATSPGTGWYNEQFF. The CDR3 nucleotides read TGTGCCACCAGTCCCGGGACAGGGTGGTACAATGAGCAGTTCTTC.

The V call is TRBV7-6, the J call TRBJ2-1; 8 nucleotides align to TRBD2. Per the germline V gene, CDR1 is SGHVS and CDR2 is FNYEAQ. Trimming took 1 base from V and 4 from J; bases not matched to a gene: 3. The CDR3 contains 15 residues. The CDR3 nucleotides read TGTGCCAGCAGCTTAGGGACTAGCAGATACAATGAGCAGTTCTTC. Its translation is CASSLGTSRYNEQFF.

The chain uses TRBV21-1 and TRBJ2-7; the D call in the table, TRBD1, was not verified against the DNA. TRBV21-1 is shown as a pseudogene. The CDR3 loop spans 13 amino acids. CDR3 region: CASSNPDSYEQYF. The CDR3 DNA reads TGTGCCAGCAGCAACCCGGACAGCTACGAGCAGTACTTC.

This clone was found once. The chain couples TRBV19 to TRBJ2-1; 10 bases match TRBD1. The trim removed 4 bases at V and 4 bases at J, leaving 10 bases unmatched. Germline CDR1 and CDR2: LNHDA and SQIVND (reference sequence). CDR3 size: 17 residues. CDR3 protein: CASSTPCRDRGYNEQFF. The CDR3 nucleotides read TGTGCCAGTAGTACGCCCTGCCGGGACAGGGGTTACAATGAGCAGTTCTTC.

This clone occurred a few times. The chain is built from TRBV7-3 and TRBJ2-3; 7 bases are a match to TRBD2. V was clipped by 5 bases and J by 2 bases; unmatched bases: 4. The germline CDR1 and CDR2 sequences are SGHTA and FQGTGA. The CDR3 is 14 residues long. The CDR3 nucleotides are TGTGCCAGCAGCCTGGGGGGGGTCACAGATACGCAGTATTTT. Protein: CASSLGGVTDTQYF.